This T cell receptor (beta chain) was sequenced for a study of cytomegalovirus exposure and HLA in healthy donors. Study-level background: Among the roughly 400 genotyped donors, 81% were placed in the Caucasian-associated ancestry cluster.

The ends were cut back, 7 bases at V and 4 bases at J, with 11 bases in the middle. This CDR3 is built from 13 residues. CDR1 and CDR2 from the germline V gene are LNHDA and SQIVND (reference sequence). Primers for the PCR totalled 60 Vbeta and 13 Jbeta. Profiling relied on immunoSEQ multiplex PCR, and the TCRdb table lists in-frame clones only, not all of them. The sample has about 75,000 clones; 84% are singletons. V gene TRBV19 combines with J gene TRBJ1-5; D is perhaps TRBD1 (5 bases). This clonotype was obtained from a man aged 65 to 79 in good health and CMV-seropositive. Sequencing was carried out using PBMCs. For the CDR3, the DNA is TGTGCCAGTAACCCGACAGAGAATCAGCCCCAGCATTTT. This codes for CASNPTENQPQHF.